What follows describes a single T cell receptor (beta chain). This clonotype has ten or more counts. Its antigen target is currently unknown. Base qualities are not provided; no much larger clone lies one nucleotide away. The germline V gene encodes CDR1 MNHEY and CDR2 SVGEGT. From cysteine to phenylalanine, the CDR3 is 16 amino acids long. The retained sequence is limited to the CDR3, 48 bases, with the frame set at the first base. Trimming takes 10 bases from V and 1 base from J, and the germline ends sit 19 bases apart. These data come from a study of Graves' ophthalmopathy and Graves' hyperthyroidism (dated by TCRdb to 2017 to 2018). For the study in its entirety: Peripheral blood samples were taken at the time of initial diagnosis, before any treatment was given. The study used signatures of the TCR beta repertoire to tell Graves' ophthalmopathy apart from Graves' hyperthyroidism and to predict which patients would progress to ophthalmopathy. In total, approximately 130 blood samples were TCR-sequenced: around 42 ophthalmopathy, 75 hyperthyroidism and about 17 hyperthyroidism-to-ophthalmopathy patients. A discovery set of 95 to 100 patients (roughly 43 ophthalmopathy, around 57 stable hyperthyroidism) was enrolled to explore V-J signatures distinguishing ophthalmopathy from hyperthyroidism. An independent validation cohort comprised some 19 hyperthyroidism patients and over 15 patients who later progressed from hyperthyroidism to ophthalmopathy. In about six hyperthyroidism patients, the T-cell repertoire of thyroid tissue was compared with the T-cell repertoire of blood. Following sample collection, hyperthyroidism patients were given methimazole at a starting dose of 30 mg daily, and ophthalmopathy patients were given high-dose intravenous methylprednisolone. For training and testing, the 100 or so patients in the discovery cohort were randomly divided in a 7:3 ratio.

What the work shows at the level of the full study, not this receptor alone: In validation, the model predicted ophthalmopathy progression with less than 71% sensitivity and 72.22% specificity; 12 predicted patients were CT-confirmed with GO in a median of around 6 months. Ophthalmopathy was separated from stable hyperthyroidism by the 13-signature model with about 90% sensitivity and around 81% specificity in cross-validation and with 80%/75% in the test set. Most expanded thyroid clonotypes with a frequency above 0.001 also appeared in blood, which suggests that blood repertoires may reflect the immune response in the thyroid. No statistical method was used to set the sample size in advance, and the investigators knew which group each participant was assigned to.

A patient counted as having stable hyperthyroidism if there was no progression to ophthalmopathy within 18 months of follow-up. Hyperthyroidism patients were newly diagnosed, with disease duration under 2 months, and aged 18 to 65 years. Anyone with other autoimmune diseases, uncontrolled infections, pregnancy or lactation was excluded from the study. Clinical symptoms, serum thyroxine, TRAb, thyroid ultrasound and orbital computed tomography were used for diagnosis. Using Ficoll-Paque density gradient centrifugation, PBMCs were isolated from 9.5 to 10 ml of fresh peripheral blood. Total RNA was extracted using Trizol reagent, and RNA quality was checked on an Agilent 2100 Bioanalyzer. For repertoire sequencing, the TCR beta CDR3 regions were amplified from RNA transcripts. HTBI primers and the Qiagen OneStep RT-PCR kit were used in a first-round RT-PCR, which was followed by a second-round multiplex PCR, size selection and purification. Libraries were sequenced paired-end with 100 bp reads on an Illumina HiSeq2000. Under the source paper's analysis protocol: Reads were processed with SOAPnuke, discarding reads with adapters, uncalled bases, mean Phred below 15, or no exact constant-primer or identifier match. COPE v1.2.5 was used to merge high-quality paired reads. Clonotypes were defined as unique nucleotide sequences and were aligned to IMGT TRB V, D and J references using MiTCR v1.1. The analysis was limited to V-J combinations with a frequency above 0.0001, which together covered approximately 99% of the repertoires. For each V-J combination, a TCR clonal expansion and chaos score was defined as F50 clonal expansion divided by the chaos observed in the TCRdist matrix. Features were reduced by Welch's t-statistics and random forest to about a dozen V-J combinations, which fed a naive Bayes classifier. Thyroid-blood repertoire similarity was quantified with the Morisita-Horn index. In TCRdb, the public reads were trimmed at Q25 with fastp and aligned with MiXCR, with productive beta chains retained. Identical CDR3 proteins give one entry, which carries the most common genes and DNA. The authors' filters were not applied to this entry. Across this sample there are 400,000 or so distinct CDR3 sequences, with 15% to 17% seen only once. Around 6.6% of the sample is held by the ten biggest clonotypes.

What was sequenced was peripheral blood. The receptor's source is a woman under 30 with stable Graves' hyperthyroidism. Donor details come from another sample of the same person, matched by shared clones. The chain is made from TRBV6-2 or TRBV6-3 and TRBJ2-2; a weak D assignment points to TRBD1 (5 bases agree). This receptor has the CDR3 CATLLQGAVNTGELFF. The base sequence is TGTGCCACTCTCCTACAAGGGGCAGTGAACACCGGGGAGCTGTTTTTT.